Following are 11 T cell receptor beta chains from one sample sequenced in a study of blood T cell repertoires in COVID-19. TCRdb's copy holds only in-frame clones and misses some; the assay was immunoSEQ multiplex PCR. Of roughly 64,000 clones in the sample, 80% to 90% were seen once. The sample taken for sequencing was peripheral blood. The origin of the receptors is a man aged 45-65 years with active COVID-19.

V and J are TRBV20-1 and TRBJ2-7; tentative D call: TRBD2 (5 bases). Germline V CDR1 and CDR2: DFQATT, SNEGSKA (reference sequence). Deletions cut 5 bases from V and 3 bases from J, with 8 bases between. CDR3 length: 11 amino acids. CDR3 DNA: TGCAGTGCTCGGGCGGGCTACGAGCAGTACTTC. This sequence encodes CSARAGYEQYF.

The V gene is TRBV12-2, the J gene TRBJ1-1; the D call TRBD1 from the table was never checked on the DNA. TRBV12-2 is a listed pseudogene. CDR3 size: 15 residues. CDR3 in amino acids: CASRSGTGDNTEAFF. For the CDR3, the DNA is TGTGCAAGTCGCTCCGGGACAGGGGATAACACTGAAGCTTTCTTT.

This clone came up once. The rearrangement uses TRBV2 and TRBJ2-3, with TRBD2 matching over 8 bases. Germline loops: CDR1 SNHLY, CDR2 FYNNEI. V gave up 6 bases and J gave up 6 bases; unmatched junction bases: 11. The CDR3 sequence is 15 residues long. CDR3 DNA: TGTGCCAGCAGAGCGAGCGGGAGAAGTCCCGATACGCAGTATTTT. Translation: CASRASGRSPDTQYF.

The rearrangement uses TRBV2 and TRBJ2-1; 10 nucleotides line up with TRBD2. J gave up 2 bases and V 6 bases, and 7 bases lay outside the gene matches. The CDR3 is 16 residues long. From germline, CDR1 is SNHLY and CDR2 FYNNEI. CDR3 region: CASSAERGGPYNEQFF. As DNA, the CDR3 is TGTGCCAGCAGCGCCGAGCGGGGGGGCCCCTACAATGAGCAGTTCTTC.

CDR3 nucleotide sequence: TGTGCCAGCAGGATTAGGGGAGGGAGCGGCTACACCTTC. Amino acids: CASRIRGGSGYTF. This rearrangement joins TRBV7-6 to TRBJ1-2; D perhaps matches TRBD1 (5 bases). The V end was cut by 6 bases, the J end by 8 bases, with 16 bases between. The CDR3 consists of 13 residues. Germline assignment: CDR1 SGHVS and CDR2 FNYEAQ.

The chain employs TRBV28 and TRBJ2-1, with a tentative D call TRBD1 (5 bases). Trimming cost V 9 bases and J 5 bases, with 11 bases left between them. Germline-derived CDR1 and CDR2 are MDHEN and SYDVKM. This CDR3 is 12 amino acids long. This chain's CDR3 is CASRQPNNEQFF. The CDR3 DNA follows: TGTGCCAGTCGACAGCCGAACAATGAGCAGTTCTTC.

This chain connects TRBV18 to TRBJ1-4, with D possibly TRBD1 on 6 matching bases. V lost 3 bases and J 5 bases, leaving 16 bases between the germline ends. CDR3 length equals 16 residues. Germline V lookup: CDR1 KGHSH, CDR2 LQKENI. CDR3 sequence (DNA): TGTGCCAGCTCACCTTCCGACGGGGGGCAAAATGAAAAACTGTTTTTT. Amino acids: CASSPSDGGQNEKLFF.

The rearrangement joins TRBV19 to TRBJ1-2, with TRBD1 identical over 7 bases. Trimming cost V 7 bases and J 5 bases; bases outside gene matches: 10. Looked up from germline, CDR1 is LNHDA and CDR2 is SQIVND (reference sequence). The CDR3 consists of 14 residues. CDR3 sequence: CASTPSQGLYGYTF. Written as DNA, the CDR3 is TGTGCCAGTACCCCCTCACAGGGGCTTTATGGCTACACCTTC.

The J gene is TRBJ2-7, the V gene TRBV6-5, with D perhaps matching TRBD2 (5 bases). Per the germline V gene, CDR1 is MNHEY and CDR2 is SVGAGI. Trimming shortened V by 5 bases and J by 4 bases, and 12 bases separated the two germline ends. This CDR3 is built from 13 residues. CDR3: CASSRGPVYEQYF. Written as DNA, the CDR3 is TGTGCCAGCAGTCGAGGGCCCGTTTACGAGCAGTACTTC.

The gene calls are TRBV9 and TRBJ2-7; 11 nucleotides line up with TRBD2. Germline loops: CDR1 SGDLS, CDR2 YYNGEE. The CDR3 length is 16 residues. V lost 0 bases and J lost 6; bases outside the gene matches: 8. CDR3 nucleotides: TGTGCCAGCAGCGTAGGCTCACTAGCGGGAGAGCGCGAGCAGTACTTC. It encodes CASSVGSLAGEREQYF.

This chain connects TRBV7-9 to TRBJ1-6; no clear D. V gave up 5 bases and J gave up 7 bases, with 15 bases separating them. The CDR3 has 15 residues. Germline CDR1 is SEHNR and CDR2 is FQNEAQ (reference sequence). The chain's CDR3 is CASSPQRAPNSPLHF. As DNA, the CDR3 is TGTGCCAGCAGCCCCCAGAGGGCCCCCAATTCACCCCTCCACTTT.